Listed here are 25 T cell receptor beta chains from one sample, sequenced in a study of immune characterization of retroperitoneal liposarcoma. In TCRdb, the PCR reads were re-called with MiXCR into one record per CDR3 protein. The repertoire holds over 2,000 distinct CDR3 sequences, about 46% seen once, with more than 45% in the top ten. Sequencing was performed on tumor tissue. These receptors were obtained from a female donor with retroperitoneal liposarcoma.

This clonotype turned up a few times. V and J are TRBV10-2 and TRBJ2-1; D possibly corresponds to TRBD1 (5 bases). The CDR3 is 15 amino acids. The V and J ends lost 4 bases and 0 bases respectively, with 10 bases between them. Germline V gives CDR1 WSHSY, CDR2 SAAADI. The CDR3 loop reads CASSGLDSSYNEQFF. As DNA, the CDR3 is TGCGCCAGCAGTGGTCTTGACAGCTCCTACAATGAGCAGTTCTTC.

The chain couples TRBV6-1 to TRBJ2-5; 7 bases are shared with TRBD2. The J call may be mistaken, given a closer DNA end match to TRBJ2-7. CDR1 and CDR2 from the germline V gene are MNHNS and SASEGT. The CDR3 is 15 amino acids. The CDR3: CASSPGGGGVHEQYF. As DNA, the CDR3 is TGTGCCAGCAGTCCTGGTGGGGGGGGAGTGCACGAGCAGTACTTC.

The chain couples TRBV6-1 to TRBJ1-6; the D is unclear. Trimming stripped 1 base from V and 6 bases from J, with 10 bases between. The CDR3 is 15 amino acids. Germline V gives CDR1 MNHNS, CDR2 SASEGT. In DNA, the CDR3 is TGTGCCAGCAGTGAAGGGAGGGTTGGTAATTCACCCCTCCACTTT. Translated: CASSEGRVGNSPLHF.

The CDR3 region has the DNA TGTGCCAGCAGCTACGACAGGGGAGATGAAAAACTGTTTTTT. It specifies CASSYDRGDEKLFF. This rearrangement joins TRBV7-2 to TRBJ1-4; 8 bases are a match to TRBD1. V trimming: 4 bases; J trimming: 6 bases; junction bases outside the gene matches: 4. This CDR3 is built from 14 residues. In germline, CDR1 is SGHTA, CDR2 FQGNSA.

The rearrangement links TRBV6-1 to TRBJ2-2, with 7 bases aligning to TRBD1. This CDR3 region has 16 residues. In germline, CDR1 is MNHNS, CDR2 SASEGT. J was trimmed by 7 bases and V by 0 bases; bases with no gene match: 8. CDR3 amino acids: CASSEAVDRAYGELFF. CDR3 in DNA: TGTGCCAGCAGTGAAGCGGTCGACAGGGCGTACGGGGAGCTGTTTTTT.

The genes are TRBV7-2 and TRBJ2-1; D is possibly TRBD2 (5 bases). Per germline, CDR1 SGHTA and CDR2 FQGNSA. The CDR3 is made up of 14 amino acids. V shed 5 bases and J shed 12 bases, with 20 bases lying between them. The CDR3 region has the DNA TGTGCCAGCAGCCCGCCCACGGACTCCCGGGGGCAGTTCTTC. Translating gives CASSPPTDSRGQFF.

The CDR3 region is CASSLASGSLGEQFF. Written as DNA, the CDR3 is TGTGCCAGCAGTTTAGCTAGCGGGAGTCTCGGCGAGCAGTTCTTC. The chain uses TRBV12-3 or TRBV12-4 and TRBJ2-5; TRBD2 aligns across 9 bases. The J call could be wrong; TRBJ2-1 is a better fit for the DNA end. The CDR3 runs to 15 residues.

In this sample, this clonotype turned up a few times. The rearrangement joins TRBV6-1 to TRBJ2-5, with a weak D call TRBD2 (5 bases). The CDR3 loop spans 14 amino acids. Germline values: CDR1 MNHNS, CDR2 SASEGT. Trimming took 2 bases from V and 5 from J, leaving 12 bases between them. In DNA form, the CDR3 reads TGTGCCAGCAGTGAACATCCGGGATGGGAGACCCAGTACTTC. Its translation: CASSEHPGWETQYF.

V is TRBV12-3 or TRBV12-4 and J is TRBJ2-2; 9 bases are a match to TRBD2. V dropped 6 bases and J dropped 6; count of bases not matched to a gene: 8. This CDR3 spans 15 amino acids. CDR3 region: CASRRTAGGAGELFF. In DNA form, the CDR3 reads TGTGCCAGCAGGCGGACGGCGGGAGGGGCCGGGGAGCTGTTTTTT.

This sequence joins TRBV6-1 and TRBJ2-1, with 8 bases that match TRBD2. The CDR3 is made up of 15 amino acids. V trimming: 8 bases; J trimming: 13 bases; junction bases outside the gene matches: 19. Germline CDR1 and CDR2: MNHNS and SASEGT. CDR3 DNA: TGTGCCAGCCGGGAGGGTACTGGTGCCAAAAACATTCAGTTCTTC. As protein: CASREGTGAKNIQFF.

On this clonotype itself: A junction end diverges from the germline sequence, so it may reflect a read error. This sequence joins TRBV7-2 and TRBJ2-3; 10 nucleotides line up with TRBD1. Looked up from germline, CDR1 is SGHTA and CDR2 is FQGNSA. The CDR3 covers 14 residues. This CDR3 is CASSRGQGGYEQFF. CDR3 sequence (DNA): TGTGCCAGCAGCCGTGGACAGGGGGGCTACGAGCAGTTCTTT.

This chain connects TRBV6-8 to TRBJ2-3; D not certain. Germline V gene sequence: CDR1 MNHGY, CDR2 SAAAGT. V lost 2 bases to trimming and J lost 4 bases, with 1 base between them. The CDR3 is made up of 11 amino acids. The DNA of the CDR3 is TGTGCCAGCAGTTACCCAGATACGCAGTATTTT. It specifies CASSYPDTQYF.

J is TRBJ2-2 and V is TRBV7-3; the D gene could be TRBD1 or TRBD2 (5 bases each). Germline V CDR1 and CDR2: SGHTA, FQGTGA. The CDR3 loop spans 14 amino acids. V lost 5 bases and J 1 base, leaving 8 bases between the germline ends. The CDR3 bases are TGTGCCAGCAGCCTTGGGGGGAACACCGGGGAGCTGTTTTTT. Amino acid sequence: CASSLGGNTGELFF.

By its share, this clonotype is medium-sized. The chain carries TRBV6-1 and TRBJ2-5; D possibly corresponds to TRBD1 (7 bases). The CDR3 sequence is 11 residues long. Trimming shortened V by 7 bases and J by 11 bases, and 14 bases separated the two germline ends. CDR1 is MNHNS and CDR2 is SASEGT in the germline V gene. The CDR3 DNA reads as TGTGCCAGCACCCGCGGGACAGCTCAGTACTTC. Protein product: CASTRGTAQYF.

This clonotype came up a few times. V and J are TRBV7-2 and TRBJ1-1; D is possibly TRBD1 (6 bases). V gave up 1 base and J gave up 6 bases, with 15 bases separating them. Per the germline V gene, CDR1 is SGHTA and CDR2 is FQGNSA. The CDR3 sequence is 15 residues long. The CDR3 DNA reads TGTGCCAGCAGCTTAGTTCAGGGGAGGTATGCTGAAGCTTTCTTT. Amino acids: CASSLVQGRYAEAFF.

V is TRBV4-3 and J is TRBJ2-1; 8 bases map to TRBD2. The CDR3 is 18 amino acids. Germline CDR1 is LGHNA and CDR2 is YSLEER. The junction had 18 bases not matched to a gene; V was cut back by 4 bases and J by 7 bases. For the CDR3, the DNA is TGCGCCAGCAGCCCAGCTTCATACGGGGGGGCCGGAAATAATGAGCAGTTCTTC. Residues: CASSPASYGGAGNNEQFF.

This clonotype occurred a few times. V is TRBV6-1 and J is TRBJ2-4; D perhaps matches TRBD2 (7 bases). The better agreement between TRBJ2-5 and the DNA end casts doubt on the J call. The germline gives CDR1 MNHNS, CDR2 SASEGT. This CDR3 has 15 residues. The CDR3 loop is CASSGGGGGGGTQYF. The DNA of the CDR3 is TGTGCCAGCAGTGGTGGGGGAGGGGGGGGCGGGACCCAGTACTTC.

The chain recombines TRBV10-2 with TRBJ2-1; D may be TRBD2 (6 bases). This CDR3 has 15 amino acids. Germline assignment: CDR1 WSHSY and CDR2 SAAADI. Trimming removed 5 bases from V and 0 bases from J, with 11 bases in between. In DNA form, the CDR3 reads TGCGCCAGCAGTATCCGGGACTCCTCCTACAATGAGCAGTTCTTC. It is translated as CASSIRDSSYNEQFF.

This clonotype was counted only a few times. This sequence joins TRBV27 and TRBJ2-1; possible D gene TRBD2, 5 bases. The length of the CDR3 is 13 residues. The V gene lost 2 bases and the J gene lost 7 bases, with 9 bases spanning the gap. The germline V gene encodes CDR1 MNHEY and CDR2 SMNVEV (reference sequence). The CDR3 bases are TGTGCCAGCAGTTTAGCGAGGGTTAATGAGCAGTTCTTC. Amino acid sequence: CASSLARVNEQFF.

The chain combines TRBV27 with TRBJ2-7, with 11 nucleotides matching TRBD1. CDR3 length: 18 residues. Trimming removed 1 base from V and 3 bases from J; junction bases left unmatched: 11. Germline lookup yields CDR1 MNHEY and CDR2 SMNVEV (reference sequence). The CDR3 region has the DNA TGTGCCAGCAGTTTATTTGGCTTGGGGACAGGGGGTTTCTACGAGCAGTACTTC. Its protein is CASSLFGLGTGGFYEQYF.

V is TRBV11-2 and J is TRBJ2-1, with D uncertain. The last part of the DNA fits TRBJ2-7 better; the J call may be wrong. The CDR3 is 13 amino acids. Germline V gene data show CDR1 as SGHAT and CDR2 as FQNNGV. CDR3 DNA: TGTGCCAGCAGCTTAAGCTCTCTGGGCGAGCAGTACTTC. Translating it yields CASSLSSLGEQYF.

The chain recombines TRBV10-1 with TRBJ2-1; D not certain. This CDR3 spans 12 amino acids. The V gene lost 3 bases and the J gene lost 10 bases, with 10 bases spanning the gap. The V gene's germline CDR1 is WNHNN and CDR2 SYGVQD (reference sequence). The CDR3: CASSDPDVEQFF. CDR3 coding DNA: TGCGCCAGCAGTGATCCGGATGTGGAGCAGTTCTTC.

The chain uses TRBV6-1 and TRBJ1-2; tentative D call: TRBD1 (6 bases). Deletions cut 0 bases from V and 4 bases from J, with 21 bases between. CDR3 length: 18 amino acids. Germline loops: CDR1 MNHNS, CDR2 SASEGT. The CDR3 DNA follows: TGTGCCAGCAGTGAAGCGCTTACCCCAGGGGTTTTACCCTATGGCTACACCTTC. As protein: CASSEALTPGVLPYGYTF.

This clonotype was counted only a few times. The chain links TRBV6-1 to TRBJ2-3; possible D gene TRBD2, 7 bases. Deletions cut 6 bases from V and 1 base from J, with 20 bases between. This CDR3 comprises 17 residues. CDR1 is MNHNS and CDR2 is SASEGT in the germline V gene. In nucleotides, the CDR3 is TGTGCCAGCAGAGAGGGAGAGGGGGGGGCCCGCACAGATACGCAGTATTTT. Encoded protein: CASREGEGGARTDTQYF.

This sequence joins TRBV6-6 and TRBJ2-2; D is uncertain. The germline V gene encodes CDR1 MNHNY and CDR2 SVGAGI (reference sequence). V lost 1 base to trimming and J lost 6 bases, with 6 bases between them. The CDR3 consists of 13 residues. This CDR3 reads CASSYLSAGELFF. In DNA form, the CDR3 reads TGTGCCAGCAGTTACTTAAGCGCCGGGGAGCTGTTTTTT.